This T cell receptor beta chain is drawn from a study of cytomegalovirus exposure and HLA in healthy donors. The primer mix had 60 Vbeta and 13 Jbeta primers. The data were produced by immunoSEQ multiplex PCR, yet TCRdb's version contains in-frame clones alone and is incomplete. This table holds about 160,000 clones, over 75% found once. Per germline, CDR1 LNHNV and CDR2 YYDKDF (reference sequence). This CDR3 is built from 19 residues. After removal of 1 base from V and 4 bases from J, the junction contained 6 bases not matched to a gene. The J gene is TRBJ2-2, the V gene TRBV15, with 16 bases fitting TRBD2. Sequenced: PBMCs. This clonotype originated in a man aged 35 to 55 in good health and CMV-seronegative. The DNA for the CDR3 is TGTGCCACCAGCAGAGCGGGACTAGCGGGGGGGCGCGGCACCGGGGAGCTGTTTTTT. It translates to CATSRAGLAGGRGTGELFF.